This T cell receptor (beta chain) was documented in a study of CD8 T cells in ankylosing spondylitis. Overall study results and limits: Disease-linked clones reportedly concentrated significantly in matched ankylosing spondylitis synovial fluid. Among TCR beta sequences, a motif of eight highly homologous variants appeared characteristic of ankylosing spondylitis blood. CD8+ disease-linked clones were present at relatively low frequencies in blood.

Comment on this clonotype: What it binds is unknown.

The CDR3 has 16 residues. Unmatched junction bases numbered 10, after V lost 5 bases and J lost 0 bases. In germline, CDR1 is DFQATT, CDR2 SNEGSKA (reference sequence). Quantitative 5'-RACE with molecular barcodes was used to make the TCR beta libraries. TCRdb re-derived calls from the 5' RACE reads in MiXCR, one entry per CDR3 protein. The profile covers around 540,000 distinct CDR3 sequences, with about 13% appearing a single time and 6.5% to 7% taken by the ten largest. The source material was blood, either unsorted or a sorted T cell fraction (not recorded which). The rearrangement joins TRBV20-1 to TRBJ2-5, with TRBD1 matching over 9 bases. The receptor comes from a male donor with ankylosing spondylitis. This CDR3 is CSAPPDRGWYQETQYF. The CDR3 nucleotides are TGCAGTGCTCCTCCGGACAGGGGCTGGTACCAAGAGACCCAGTACTTC.